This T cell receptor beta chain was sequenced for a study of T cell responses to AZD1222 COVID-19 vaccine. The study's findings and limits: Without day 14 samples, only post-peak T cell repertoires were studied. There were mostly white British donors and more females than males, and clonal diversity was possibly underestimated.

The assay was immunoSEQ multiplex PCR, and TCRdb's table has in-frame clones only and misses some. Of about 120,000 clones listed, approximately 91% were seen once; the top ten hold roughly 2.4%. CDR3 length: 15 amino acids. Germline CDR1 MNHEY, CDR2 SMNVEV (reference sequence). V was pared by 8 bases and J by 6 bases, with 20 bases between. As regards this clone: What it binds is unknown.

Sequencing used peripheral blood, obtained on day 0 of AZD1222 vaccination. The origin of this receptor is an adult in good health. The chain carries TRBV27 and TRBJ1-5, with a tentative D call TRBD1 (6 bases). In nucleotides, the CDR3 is TGTGCCAGCCGTGGAGGAGGGGGAAACGGTCAGCCCCAGCATTTT. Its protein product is CASRGGGGNGQPQHF.